The 18 T cell receptor beta chains listed next were all sequenced from one sample in a study of cytomegalovirus exposure and HLA in healthy donors. The PCR contained 60 Vbeta and 13 Jbeta primers. The protocol was immunoSEQ multiplex PCR, while the TCRdb copy is restricted to in-frame clones and leaves out a portion. The sample has some 100,000 clones; roughly 74% are singletons. Sequences were obtained from PBMCs. Receptors originate from a woman in her 40s in good health and CMV-seronegative.

This chain connects TRBV7-2 to TRBJ2-3; TRBD2 matches 10 bases. The germline CDR1 and CDR2 sequences are SGHTA and FQGNSA. The CDR3 is 16 residues long. The ends lost 4 bases at V and 2 bases at J; junction bases unmatched: 6. CDR3 DNA sequence: TGTGCCAGCAGCTCTAGCGGGGGAGGGATCACAGATACGCAGTATTTT. Translating gives CASSSSGGGITDTQYF.

This clone appeared a few times. V usage is TRBV19 and J usage is TRBJ2-7; 8 nucleotides align to TRBD1. This CDR3 region has 15 residues. Per the germline V gene, CDR1 is LNHDA and CDR2 is SQIVND (reference sequence). V trimming: 3 bases; J trimming: 2 bases; junction bases outside the gene matches: 6. The chain's CDR3 is CASSISDRGTYEQYF. CDR3 sequence (DNA): TGTGCCAGTAGTATCTCAGACAGGGGAACCTACGAGCAGTACTTC. The whole variable domain, filled in from reference TRBV19 and TRBJ2-7, reads DGGITQSPKYLFRKEGQNVTLSCEQNLNHDAMYWYRQDPGQGLRLIYYSQIVNDFQKGDIAEGYSVSREKKESFPLTVTSAQKNPTAFYLCASSISDRGTYEQYFGPGTRLTVT.

V and J are TRBV4-2 and TRBJ1-5; D uncertain. Trimming stripped 0 bases from V and 7 bases from J, with 7 bases between. From germline, CDR1 is LGHNA and CDR2 YNFKEQ. This CDR3 spans 13 amino acids. The CDR3 protein is CASSQDYTQPQHF. CDR3 bases: TGTGCCAGCAGCCAAGATTACACGCAGCCCCAGCATTTT.

This clone was detected only a few times. The rearrangement uses TRBV19 and TRBJ2-1, with TRBD2 as a possible D gene (5 bases). The CDR3 sequence is 16 residues long. Trimming took off 1 base at V and 6 bases at J, with 16 bases between the two ends. From germline, CDR1 is LNHDA and CDR2 SQIVND (reference sequence). The CDR3, as DNA: TGTGCCAGTAGTATAGGTTCGCGGGCGCGAGGCAATGAGCAGTTCTTC. This gives the protein CASSIGSRARGNEQFF.

This rearrangement joins TRBV5-1 to TRBJ2-1, with 12 bases matching TRBD2. CDR3 size: 14 residues. Germline V CDR1 and CDR2: SGHRS, YFSETQ. Losses at the gene ends were 2 bases for V and 10 bases for J; bases not matched to a gene: 4. CDR3 sequence reads: CASSLRTSGDEQFF. CDR3 coding DNA: TGCGCCAGCAGCTTACGGACTAGCGGGGACGAGCAGTTCTTC.

This sequence joins TRBV5-1 and TRBJ2-5; a possible D gene is TRBD1 (6 bases). The J call could be wrong; TRBJ2-7 is a better fit for the DNA end. The CDR3 loop spans 18 amino acids. From germline, CDR1 is SGHRS and CDR2 YFSETQ. CDR3 bases: TGCGCCAGCAGCTCCACCCCGACCGGGATTGGGACAAACTACGAGCAGTACTTC. It translates to CASSSTPTGIGTNYEQYF.

The chain recombines TRBV6-1 with TRBJ2-7; 7 nucleotides agree with TRBD2. V shed 2 bases and J 13 bases; nucleotides not matched to a gene: 5. The CDR3 extends over 11 amino acids. Germline CDR1 MNHNS, CDR2 SASEGT. The CDR3 spells CASSESSGGYF. CDR3 DNA sequence: TGTGCCAGCAGTGAATCTAGCGGCGGATACTTC.

This clone turned up a few times. This chain connects TRBV30 to TRBJ2-1, with 13 bases fitting TRBD2. CDR1 and CDR2 (germline): GTSNPN, SVGIG (reference sequence). CDR3 length: 17 amino acids. The V segment lost 1 base and the J segment 1 base; nucleotides outside the gene matches: 4. The CDR3 loop is CAWSGTSGSMSYNEQFF. The CDR3 DNA reads TGTGCCTGGAGTGGGACTAGCGGGAGTATGTCCTACAATGAGCAGTTCTTC. The variable domain in full, completed from reference TRBV30 and TRBJ2-1, reads SQTIHQWPATLVQPVGSPLSLECTVEGTSNPNLYWYRQAAGRGLQLLFYSVGIGQISSEVPQNLSASRPQDRQFILSSKKLLLSDSGFYLCAWSGTSGSMSYNEQFFGPGTRLTVL.

This clone was recorded only once. The chain has TRBV5-1 and TRBJ2-3; 10 bases agree with TRBD2. The CDR3 length is 16 residues. The junction had 4 bases not matched to a gene; V was cut back by 0 bases and J by 3 bases. The germline V gene has CDR1 SGHRS and CDR2 YFSETQ. This CDR3 reads CASSLEVAGGTDTQYF. The CDR3 DNA reads TGCGCCAGCAGCTTGGAGGTAGCGGGAGGAACAGATACGCAGTATTTT.

The genes are TRBV5-1 and TRBJ2-5, with a possible D match to TRBD1 (6 bases). The CDR3 covers 14 residues. Germline lookup yields CDR1 SGHRS and CDR2 YFSETQ. Trimming stripped 4 bases from V and 5 bases from J, with 15 bases between. In DNA form, the CDR3 reads TGCGCCAGCAGCGTACAGGGATACGGGGAGACCCAGTACTTC. Protein sequence: CASSVQGYGETQYF.

A word on this clone: Different DNA sequences within this sample yield the same CDR3. This sequence joins TRBV28 and TRBJ2-7; 7 nucleotides agree with TRBD1. CDR1 MDHEN and CDR2 SYDVKM come from the germline V gene. The CDR3 has 14 amino acids. V was pared by 2 bases and J by 2 bases, with 3 bases of the junction left unmatched. The CDR3: CASSLRGPAYEQYF. The CDR3 DNA reads as TGTGCCAGCAGTTTAAGGGGGCCAGCCTACGAGCAGTACTTC.

The chain carries TRBV27 and TRBJ1-5, with 9 positions matching TRBD1. Trimming at V came to 5 bases and at J to 7 bases, leaving 9 bases not matched to a gene. Germline V gives CDR1 MNHEY, CDR2 SMNVEV (reference sequence). The length of the CDR3 is 15 residues. The CDR3 DNA is TGTGCCAGCAGTCCGACAGGGGGTCTGAGACAGCCCCAGCATTTT. Its protein product is CASSPTGGLRQPQHF.

Concerning this clone: The germline gene is not matched at one end of the junction; a read error may be the cause. The V gene is TRBV7-9, the J gene TRBJ1-1, with 9 bases lining up with TRBD1. There are 15 residues in the CDR3. From germline, CDR1 is SEHNR and CDR2 FQNEAQ (reference sequence). CDR3 nucleotides: TGTTCCAGCAGCCCTACGGACAGGGGTACCACTGAAGCTTTCTTT. This translates into CSSSPTDRGTTEAFF. Combining the CDR3 with reference TRBV7-9 and TRBJ1-1 gives the whole variable domain DTGVSQNPRHKITKRGQNVTFRCDPISEHNRLYWYRQTLGQGPEFLTYFQNEAQLEKSRLLSDRFSAERPKGSFSTLEIQRTEQGDSAMYLCSSSPTDRGTTEAFFGQGTRLTVV.

This clone came up a few times. The V gene is TRBV11-1, the J gene TRBJ2-7; 10 positions agree with TRBD1. The ends lost 6 bases at V and 7 bases at J; junction bases unmatched: 12. Germline assignment: CDR1 SGHAT and CDR2 FQDESV (reference sequence). The CDR3 runs 15 residues. CDR3 loop: CASSSRQGAIDEQYF. As DNA, the CDR3 is TGTGCCAGCAGTTCTCGACAGGGGGCAATAGATGAGCAGTACTTC.

This chain connects TRBV5-1 to TRBJ2-5; 7 nucleotides match TRBD2. After removal of 4 bases from V and 1 base from J, the junction contained 7 bases not matched to a gene. The germline V gene has CDR1 SGHRS and CDR2 YFSETQ. The CDR3 is made up of 15 amino acids. DNA of the CDR3: TGCGCCAGCAGCCTTCGGACTAGTCGCCAAGAGACCCAGTACTTC. Translation gives CASSLRTSRQETQYF.

The chain couples TRBV2 to TRBJ2-5; the D gene is possibly TRBD2 (7 bases). V lost 7 bases and J lost 4, with 19 bases in between. Germline V gene lookup returns CDR1 SNHLY and CDR2 FYNNEI. The CDR3 spans 15 residues. The CDR3: CASTAGEGGRETQYF. CDR3 DNA: TGTGCCAGCACCGCCGGGGAGGGGGGGCGAGAGACCCAGTACTTC.

The rearrangement links TRBV9 to TRBJ2-7, with 7 bases fitting TRBD2. Germline CDR1 is SGDLS and CDR2 is YYNGEE. V dropped 0 bases and J dropped 3; count of bases not matched to a gene: 3. The CDR3 length is 14 residues. DNA for the CDR3: TGTGCCAGCAGCGTAGCTTGGGGGGGCTACGAGCAGTACTTC. As protein: CASSVAWGGYEQYF. The full variable domain, in which reference TRBV9 and TRBJ2-7 provide the parts outside the CDR3, is DSGVTQTPKHLITATGQRVTLRCSPRSGDLSVYWYQQSLDQGLQFLIQYYNGEERAKGNILERFSAQQFPDLHSELNLSSLELGDSALYFCASSVAWGGYEQYFGPGTRLTVT.

This clone was counted a single time. The genes are TRBV10-3 and TRBJ1-1; D gene unclear. With 1 base removed from V and 8 bases from J, the gap between germline ends came to 11 bases. The CDR3 spans 13 residues. CDR1 is ENHRY and CDR2 is SYGVKD in the germline V gene. CDR3 DNA: TGTGCCATCAGTGAGTATCCCTCCGAGGAAGCTTTCTTT. This translates into CAISEYPSEEAFF.